A single sample is the source of the 28 T cell receptor beta chains below, sequenced in a study of T-cell memory formation after mild COVID-19. TCRdb reprocessed the 5' RACE reads via MiXCR and lists one record per CDR3 protein. The data contain 250,000 to 300,000 distinct CDR3 sequences, roughly 18% of them singletons. Sequencing used PBMCs or a T cell subset sorted from them (not recorded which). The receptors originated from a man younger than 35 who had mild COVID-19 (a few samples of this study predate the infection). Cell type and time point are not known.

CDR3 nucleotide sequence: TGTGCCAGCAGTTATTACAATCCAGGGAGGGAAACTAATGAAAAACTGTTTTTT. It specifies CASSYYNPGRETNEKLFF. V and J are TRBV6-2 or TRBV6-3 and TRBJ1-4, with D possibly being TRBD1 (5 bases). The germline gives CDR1 MNHEY, CDR2 SVGEGT. This CDR3 region has 18 residues. Trimming took 3 bases from V and 1 from J, leaving 18 bases between them.

The chain uses TRBV4-1 and TRBJ1-6; D possibly corresponds to TRBD1 (6 bases). This CDR3 is built from 15 residues. Per the germline V gene, CDR1 is MGHRA and CDR2 is YSYEKL. V shed 4 bases and J shed 9 bases, with 16 bases lying between them. In DNA form, the CDR3 reads TGCGCCAGCAGCCCCACCGGGGGCAGCGGTTCACCCCTCCACTTT. Translating it yields CASSPTGGSGSPLHF.

This clonotype was counted only a few times. DNA of the CDR3: TGTGCCATCAGTGAGGGGGGGAACACCGGGGAGCTGTTTTTT. This encodes CAISEGGNTGELFF. The chain is built from TRBV10-3 and TRBJ2-2; D possibly uses TRBD1 or TRBD2 (5 bases each). V was pared by 2 bases and J by 1 base, with 5 bases between. The CDR3 covers 14 residues. From germline, CDR1 is ENHRY and CDR2 SYGVKD.

The chain links TRBV12-3 or TRBV12-4 to TRBJ2-3; possible D gene TRBD1, 6 bases. This CDR3 is built from 13 residues. The ends were cut back, 2 bases at V and 10 bases at J, with 13 bases in the middle. Here the CDR3 reads CASSLNSRQAQYF. The CDR3 nucleotides read TGTGCCAGCAGTTTAAACAGTAGACAGGCGCAGTATTTT.

This clonotype has a handful of counts. The V call is TRBV2, the J call TRBJ1-5, with 7 bases fitting TRBD1. Looked up from germline, CDR1 is SNHLY and CDR2 is FYNNEI. The CDR3 is 13 residues long. With 6 bases clipped from V and 9 bases from J, the junction kept 8 bases outside the gene matches. Written as DNA, the CDR3 is TGTGCCAGCAGGTGGGCAACAGGGGTGCCCCAGCATTTT. Protein sequence: CASRWATGVPQHF.

Here the CDR3 DNA reads TGCGCCAGCAGCAGCGAACCGGGACTAGCGGGTAACGAGCAGTACTTC. It codes for CASSSEPGLAGNEQYF. The chain joins TRBV5-1 to TRBJ2-7, with 12 bases identical to TRBD2. This CDR3 has 16 amino acids. Germline assignment: CDR1 SGHRS and CDR2 YFSETQ. V dropped 4 bases and J dropped 5; count of bases not matched to a gene: 10.

This rearrangement joins TRBV5-1 to TRBJ2-2, with D tentatively TRBD1 (6 bases). The germline V gene has CDR1 SGHRS and CDR2 YFSETQ. Trimming shortened V by 4 bases and J by 7 bases, and 32 bases separated the two germline ends. This CDR3 contains 20 residues. CDR3 DNA sequence: TGCGCCAGCAGCCCCCGGGACAATGGGATTTTCGCCTCAACGGGCGGGGAGCTGTTTTTT. This translates into CASSPRDNGIFASTGGELFF. The full variable domain, in which reference TRBV5-1 and TRBJ2-2 provide the parts outside the CDR3, is KAGVTQTPRYLIKTRGQQVTLSCSPISGHRSVSWYQQTPGQGLQFLFEYFSETQRNKGNFPGRFSGRQFSNSRSEMNVSTLELGDSALYLCASSPRDNGIFASTGGELFFGEGSRLTVL.

V is TRBV21-1 and J is TRBJ1-2; no check of the table's D call, TRBD1, against the DNA was made. TRBV21-1 is a known pseudogene. The CDR3 covers 19 residues. This CDR3 is CASSKEERAGGPSNYGYTF. CDR3 in DNA: TGTGCCAGCAGCAAAGAAGAGCGGGCAGGGGGTCCCTCTAACTATGGCTACACCTTC.

The chain couples TRBV11-2 to TRBJ2-1; the D gene is possibly TRBD1 (5 bases). Trimming took 3 bases from V and 4 from J, leaving 10 bases between them. CDR1 SGHAT and CDR2 FQNNGV come from the germline V gene. The CDR3 contains 14 residues. CDR3 nucleotide sequence: TGTGCCAGCAGCTTCCTGACAGCATACAATGAGCAGTTCTTC. This translates into CASSFLTAYNEQFF.

This clonotype was seen a handful of times. CDR3 sequence: CASRQFGLDHEQYF. The DNA of the CDR3 is TGTGCCAGCCGCCAATTTGGACTAGACCACGAGCAGTACTTC. This chain uses TRBV13 with TRBJ2-7, with 7 positions matching TRBD2. Per the germline V gene, CDR1 is PRHDT and CDR2 is FYEKMQ (reference sequence). The CDR3 runs to 14 residues. The J segment lost 5 bases and the V segment lost 8 bases, leaving 12 bases of the junction unmatched.

This chain joins TRBV7-6 and TRBJ2-7; 8 positions agree with TRBD1. The V and J ends lost 5 bases and 7 bases, in that order; junction bases with no gene match: 7. The CDR3 extends over 13 amino acids. Germline CDR1 and CDR2: SGHVS and FNYEAQ. CDR3 amino acids: CASSHLTGDEQYF. The CDR3 nucleotides read TGTGCCAGCAGCCACCTGACAGGGGATGAGCAGTACTTC.

The chain employs TRBV7-9 and TRBJ2-5, with TRBD2 identical over 7 bases. This CDR3 region has 16 residues. J lost 0 bases, V lost 4 bases, and 8 bases had no gene match. CDR1 and CDR2 (germline): SEHNR, FQNEAQ (reference sequence). CDR3 nucleotide sequence: TGTGCCAGCAGCTCGGGTAGCGGGCGGAACCAAGAGACCCAGTACTTC. Its protein product is CASSSGSGRNQETQYF. The variable domain in full, with the rest retrieved from reference TRBV7-9 and TRBJ2-5, is DTGVSQNPRHKITKRGQNVTFRCDPISEHNRLYWYRQTLGQGPEFLTYFQNEAQLEKSRLLSDRFSAERPKGSFSTLEIQRTEQGDSAMYLCASSSGSGRNQETQYFGPGTRLLVL.

CDR3 amino acids: CASSWGGGKQPQHF. The CDR3 DNA sequence: TGTGCCAGCAGCTGGGGAGGGGGGAAACAGCCCCAGCATTTT. V gene TRBV5-6 combines with J gene TRBJ1-5; maybe TRBD1 (6 bases). Per the germline V gene, CDR1 is SGHDT and CDR2 is YYEEEE. The V gene lost 3 bases and the J gene lost 7 bases, with 14 bases spanning the gap. The CDR3 consists of 14 residues.

This clonotype showed up just a few times. The V call is TRBV10-1, the J call TRBJ2-1; 7 bases are a match to TRBD2. In germline, CDR1 is WNHNN, CDR2 SYGVQD (reference sequence). This CDR3 region has 14 residues. After removal of 2 bases from V and 6 bases from J, the junction contained 4 bases not matched to a gene. The CDR3 nucleotides are TGCGCCAGCAGTGAGGCCGCGGGGGTCAATGAGCAGTTCTTC. Its translation is CASSEAAGVNEQFF.

This clonotype was picked up a small number of times. J is TRBJ2-2 and V is TRBV5-1; D not resolved. Germline values: CDR1 SGHRS, CDR2 YFSETQ. Between the trimmed V and J ends, which lost 1 base and 2 bases, there was a span of 9 bases. The CDR3 totals 15 residues. CDR3 sequence (DNA): TGCGCCAGCAGCTTGTTAGACCCAAACACCGGGGAGCTGTTTTTT. Residues: CASSLLDPNTGELFF.

This clonotype showed up just once. The genes are TRBV28 and TRBJ1-6; no clear D. The CDR3 runs 13 residues. The V gene lost 10 bases and the J gene lost 5 bases, with 12 bases spanning the gap. CDR1 and CDR2 (germline): MDHEN, SYDVKM. CDR3 residues: CATNGANNSPLHF. The DNA for the CDR3 is TGTGCCACCAACGGTGCAAATAATTCACCCCTCCACTTT.

This clonotype has a handful of counts. The V and J genes are TRBV6-6 and TRBJ2-1; D remains unclear. The CDR3 runs to 11 residues. CDR1 and CDR2 from the germline V gene are MNHNY and SVGAGI (reference sequence). The V end lost 8 bases, the J end lost 4 bases, and 6 bases lay between the germline ends. The chain's CDR3 is CASWVYNEQFF. The CDR3 DNA reads as TGTGCCAGCTGGGTTTACAATGAGCAGTTCTTC.

In its sample, this clonotype was seen a few times. This rearrangement joins TRBV9 to TRBJ2-3; perhaps TRBD1 as D (5 bases). The germline V gene encodes CDR1 SGDLS and CDR2 YYNGEE. CDR3 size: 17 residues. Trimming took off 2 bases at V and 0 bases at J, with 16 bases between the two ends. This CDR3 reads CASSVMATGASTDTQYF. In nucleotides, the CDR3 is TGTGCCAGCAGCGTTATGGCCACAGGTGCTAGCACAGATACGCAGTATTTT.

This clonotype occurred many times. This chain uses TRBV12-3 or TRBV12-4 with TRBJ1-1; D is undetermined. The CDR3 contains 13 residues. V lost 3 bases, J lost 4 bases, and 9 bases lay in between. This CDR3 is CASSLEGGTEAFF. CDR3 bases: TGTGCCAGCAGTTTGGAGGGAGGCACTGAAGCTTTCTTT.

This clonotype was seen a few times. V is TRBV19 and J is TRBJ2-3; the D is unclear. The CDR3 covers 12 residues. V lost 8 bases and J lost 10, with 16 bases in between. Per germline, CDR1 LNHDA and CDR2 SQIVND (reference sequence). CDR3 amino acids: CASSPATSSQYF. The CDR3 DNA reads TGTGCCAGTTCACCAGCGACCTCGTCGCAGTATTTT.

The chain has TRBV11-2 and TRBJ2-3; 10 bases are shared with TRBD2. In germline, CDR1 is SGHAT, CDR2 FQNNGV. V was pared by 5 bases and J by 3 bases, with 5 bases of the junction left unmatched. This CDR3 has 15 residues. The chain's CDR3 is CASSHQLAGTDTQYF. CDR3 nucleotides: TGTGCCAGCAGCCACCAACTAGCGGGGACAGATACGCAGTATTTT.

This clonotype was picked up a small number of times. The chain employs TRBV7-2 and TRBJ2-5; possibly TRBD1 for D (5 bases). V was clipped by 1 base and J by 3 bases, with 9 bases between them. Germline CDR1 SGHTA, CDR2 FQGNSA. The CDR3 loop spans 14 amino acids. CDR3 protein: CASSLESREETQYF. The CDR3 coding sequence is TGTGCCAGCAGCTTAGAGTCCAGGGAAGAGACCCAGTACTTC.

V and J are TRBV6-1 and TRBJ2-1; 9 bases map to TRBD2. The length of the CDR3 is 16 residues. V shed 6 bases, J shed 0 bases, and the junction held 6 bases outside the gene matches. Germline-derived CDR1 and CDR2 are MNHNS and SASEGT. Here the CDR3 reads CASRATAGGSYNEQFF. For the CDR3, the DNA is TGTGCCAGCAGAGCTACAGCGGGGGGCTCCTACAATGAGCAGTTCTTC.

J is TRBJ2-1 and V is TRBV15; TRBD2 matches 7 bases. V was pared by 0 bases and J by 4 bases, with 15 bases of the junction left unmatched. This CDR3 region has 19 residues. Germline CDR1 LNHNV, CDR2 YYDKDF (reference sequence). CDR3: CATSREGGLWDYRYNEQFF. The CDR3 DNA sequence: TGTGCCACCAGCAGAGAGGGGGGTCTTTGGGACTACCGTTACAATGAGCAGTTCTTC. The entire variable domain, with the rest obtained from reference TRBV15 and TRBJ2-1, is as follows: DAMVIQNPRYQVTQFGKPVTLSCSQTLNHNVMYWYQQKSSQAPKLLFHYYDKDFNNEADTPDNFQSRRPNTSFCFLDIRSPGLGDTAMYLCATSREGGLWDYRYNEQFFGPGTRLTVL.

This clonotype has a handful of counts. This chain uses TRBV7-2 with TRBJ1-2; TRBD1 agrees at 7 bases. Germline V gene sequence: CDR1 SGHTA, CDR2 FQGNSA. V gave up 5 bases and J gave up 2 bases; unmatched junction bases: 11. The CDR3 is 16 residues long. The CDR3: CASSLRGGQGNYGYTF. The DNA of the CDR3 is TGTGCCAGCAGCCTCCGAGGGGGCCAGGGGAACTATGGCTACACCTTC.

This clonotype appeared many times. This sequence joins TRBV7-2 and TRBJ2-3; D perhaps matches TRBD2 (5 bases). This CDR3 is 15 amino acids long. V gave up 1 base and J gave up 2 bases, with 10 bases separating them. Germline CDR1 SGHTA, CDR2 FQGNSA. CDR3 sequence (DNA): TGTGCCAGCAGCTTAGTGTTGGGAGCCACAGATACGCAGTATTTT. It specifies CASSLVLGATDTQYF.

This clonotype came up a few times. The rearrangement joins TRBV7-9 to TRBJ2-7, with TRBD1 matching over 12 bases. With V trimmed by 3 bases and J by 5 bases, 8 bases remained unmatched. This CDR3 comprises 16 residues. The germline V gene encodes CDR1 SEHNR and CDR2 FQNEAQ (reference sequence). The CDR3 nucleotides are TGTGCCAGCAGCTTCCCCGGGACAGGGGGCTTTCACGAGCAGTACGTC. Protein: CASSFPGTGGFHEQYV.

V usage is TRBV10-2 and J usage is TRBJ2-1; TRBD2 might be the D (7 bases). The CDR3 loop spans 14 amino acids. The V end lost 8 bases, the J end lost 8 bases, and 19 bases lay between the germline ends. CDR1 is WSHSY and CDR2 is SAAADI in the germline V gene. CDR3 sequence: CASWGGAGNYEQFF. CDR3 nucleotides: TGCGCCAGCTGGGGGGGGGCCGGCAACTATGAGCAGTTCTTC.